The 25 T cell receptor beta chains reported below all come from one sample, sequenced in a study of blood T cell repertoires in COVID-19. TCRdb's copy holds only in-frame clones and misses some; the assay was immunoSEQ multiplex PCR. The sample includes some 200,000 clones, roughly 90% of them seen just once. Sequencing used peripheral blood. The receptor source for this set is a man between 45 and 60 years old with acute or convalescent COVID-19.

The chain carries TRBV28 and TRBJ2-2; perhaps TRBD1 as D (5 bases). Germline CDR1 is MDHEN and CDR2 is SYDVKM. Trimming took 10 bases from V and 1 from J, leaving 13 bases between them. CDR3 size: 14 residues. CDR3 sequence: CAITVGRNTGELFF. CDR3 coding DNA: TGTGCCATTACAGTGGGGCGGAACACCGGGGAGCTGTTTTTT.

The J gene is TRBJ2-3, the V gene TRBV9, with D perhaps matching TRBD1 (6 bases). The CDR3 contains 15 residues. V was cut by 3 bases and J by 2 bases, with 13 bases left in between. From germline, CDR1 is SGDLS and CDR2 YYNGEE. The CDR3 DNA sequence: TGTGCCAGCAGCGCGACGGGACACCTCACAGATACGCAGTATTTT. It specifies CASSATGHLTDTQYF.

CDR3 DNA: TGTGCCAGCAGAAGGGAGAGGGCAGAAGGCTACACCTTC. This translates into CASRRERAEGYTF. This rearrangement joins TRBV19 to TRBJ1-2; D is unresolved. The germline V gene encodes CDR1 LNHDA and CDR2 SQIVND (reference sequence). The CDR3 runs to 13 residues. Trimming took 9 bases from V and 8 from J, leaving 19 bases between them.

The chain links TRBV6-5 to TRBJ2-2; D is unresolved. Germline CDR1 MNHEY, CDR2 SVGAGI. V was pared by 4 bases and J by 5 bases, with 11 bases between. The CDR3 loop spans 14 amino acids. The CDR3 nucleotides are TGTGCCAGCAGTTTTACTTTAGCTACCGGGGAGCTGTTTTTT. This translates into CASSFTLATGELFF.

This chain connects TRBV11-3 to TRBJ1-6, with no clear D. The germline gives CDR1 SGHNT, CDR2 YENEEA. The CDR3 totals 15 residues. With 0 bases removed from V and 0 bases from J, the gap between germline ends came to 3 bases. CDR3 DNA: TGTGCCAGCAGCTTAGACAGCTCCTATAATTCACCCCTCCACTTT. Its protein is CASSLDSSYNSPLHF.

Of note for this clone: The sample has other DNA sequences that encode this CDR3 too. The CDR3 loop is CASSQDGTSGAKNIQYF. The CDR3 nucleotides are TGCGCCAGCAGCCAAGATGGGACTAGCGGTGCCAAAAACATTCAGTACTTC. V and J are TRBV4-1 and TRBJ2-4; 11 bases line up with TRBD2. V was clipped by 0 bases and J by 1 base; unmatched bases: 2. The CDR3 totals 17 residues. In germline, CDR1 is MGHRA, CDR2 YSYEKL.

The chain joins TRBV24-1 to TRBJ1-5; a possible D gene is TRBD1 (5 bases). Germline-derived CDR1 and CDR2 are KGHDR and SFDVKD. V lost 9 bases to trimming and J lost 5 bases, with 10 bases between them. CDR3 length: 12 amino acids. CDR3 amino acids: CATSRGDQPQHF. CDR3 sequence (DNA): TGTGCCACCTCGCGGGGCGATCAGCCCCAGCATTTT.

This clone appeared once. The rearrangement joins TRBV9 to TRBJ2-3; 9 nucleotides agree with TRBD2. V was pared by 0 bases and J by 4 bases, with 9 bases of the junction left unmatched. The germline gives CDR1 SGDLS, CDR2 YYNGEE. This CDR3 spans 17 amino acids. DNA for the CDR3: TGTGCCAGCAGCGTAGGCCGGGCGGGGGGGCTACCAGATACGCAGTATTTT. Translation: CASSVGRAGGLPDTQYF.

The genes are TRBV18 and TRBJ1-5; 8 bases align to TRBD1. CDR3 length: 14 amino acids. From germline, CDR1 is KGHSH and CDR2 LQKENI. V shed 3 bases and J 7 bases; nucleotides not matched to a gene: 5. The CDR3 coding sequence is TGTGCCAGCTCACCTGGGACAGGTCAGCAGCCCCAGCATTTT. Its protein product is CASSPGTGQQPQHF. Full variable domain (remainder filled in from reference TRBV18 and TRBJ1-5): NAGVMQNPRHLVRRRGQEARLRCSPMKGHSHVYWYRQLPEEGLKFMVYLQKENIIDESGMPKERFSAEFPKEGPSILRIQQVVRGDSAAYFCASSPGTGQQPQHFGDGTRLSIL.

This chain joins TRBV10-1 and TRBJ1-1, with 10 bases that match TRBD1. V trimming: 8 bases; J trimming: 5 bases; junction bases outside the gene matches: 8. Per the germline V gene, CDR1 is WNHNN and CDR2 is SYGVQD (reference sequence). There are 14 residues in the CDR3. This CDR3 reads CASSPWDRGTEAFF. DNA of the CDR3: TGCGCCAGCTCACCATGGGACAGGGGAACTGAAGCTTTCTTT.

This chain uses TRBV5-5 with TRBJ2-7; 12 positions agree with TRBD2. Looked up from germline, CDR1 is SGHKS and CDR2 is YYEKEE (reference sequence). V shed 3 bases and J 4 bases; nucleotides not matched to a gene: 11. The CDR3 is 17 residues long. The CDR3 loop is CASSSRLTSGGSYEQYF. CDR3 DNA sequence: TGTGCCAGCAGCTCCCGACTGACTAGCGGGGGCTCTTACGAGCAGTACTTC.

J is TRBJ2-1 and V is TRBV19; D possibly corresponds to TRBD1 (5 bases). From germline, CDR1 is LNHDA and CDR2 SQIVND (reference sequence). The CDR3 spans 16 residues. V lost 5 bases and J 5 bases, leaving 19 bases between the germline ends. CDR3: CASSSPPGLSDNEQFF. The CDR3, as DNA: TGTGCCAGTAGTTCTCCCCCAGGGCTGTCGGACAATGAGCAGTTCTTC.

The chain carries TRBV7-9 and TRBJ1-1, with 8 bases matching TRBD1. V was clipped by 4 bases and J by 5 bases; unmatched bases: 21. This CDR3 contains 19 residues. Germline assignment: CDR1 SEHNR and CDR2 FQNEAQ (reference sequence). CDR3 in amino acids: CASSSPPIWAGGARTEAFF. The CDR3 coding sequence is TGTGCCAGCAGCTCACCCCCCATATGGGCAGGGGGCGCAAGGACTGAAGCTTTCTTT.

Regarding this clone: At one of its ends the junction is not consistent with the germline gene, which may arise from a read error. J is TRBJ2-2 and V is TRBV6-5; D may be TRBD2 (6 bases). The CDR3 has 14 residues. The germline V gene has CDR1 MNHEY and CDR2 SVGAGI. DNA for the CDR3: TGTGCCAGCAGACGGGACTCTCAAACCGGAGAGCTGTTTTTT. Encoded protein: CASRRDSQTGELFF.

This clone has just one count. The genes are TRBV27 and TRBJ2-7; D uncertain. CDR3 length equals 14 residues. The V gene's germline CDR1 is MNHEY and CDR2 SMNVEV (reference sequence). V lost 3 bases and J lost 5, with 14 bases in between. DNA for the CDR3: TGTGCCAGCAGTTTTGTCTCCTCTTCCCACGAGCAGTACTTC. Residues: CASSFVSSSHEQYF.

The CDR3 is CASSPPDFHNEQFF. CDR3 DNA sequence: TGTGCCAGCTCACCACCGGACTTCCACAATGAGCAGTTCTTC. This chain joins TRBV18 and TRBJ2-1; D perhaps matches TRBD2 (5 bases). The V end was cut by 0 bases, the J end by 5 bases, with 8 bases between. The CDR3 is made up of 14 amino acids. Per the germline V gene, CDR1 is KGHSH and CDR2 is LQKENI.

The rearrangement uses TRBV28 and TRBJ2-6; D possibly corresponds to TRBD1 (5 bases). The CDR3 loop spans 15 amino acids. Germline CDR1 is MDHEN and CDR2 is SYDVKM. The germline V and J ends were trimmed by 3 bases and 4 bases, with 10 bases remaining between them. The CDR3 protein is CASSFAGRGANVLTF. In nucleotides, the CDR3 is TGTGCCAGCAGTTTTGCAGGGCGCGGGGCCAACGTCCTGACTTTC.

The rearrangement joins TRBV7-2 to TRBJ1-1, with D possibly being TRBD1 (5 bases). This CDR3 has 16 amino acids. The germline V gene encodes CDR1 SGHTA and CDR2 FQGNSA. Trimming shortened V by 1 base and J by 2 bases, and 14 bases separated the two germline ends. The CDR3 bases are TGTGCCAGCAGCTTAGATGTCCAGGGAGGTAACACTGAAGCTTTCTTT. Translation: CASSLDVQGGNTEAFF.

The chain recombines TRBV9 with TRBJ2-3; the match to TRBD2 covers 10 bases. This CDR3 region has 17 residues. The J segment lost 5 bases and the V segment lost 0 bases, leaving 9 bases of the junction unmatched. Per the germline V gene, CDR1 is SGDLS and CDR2 is YYNGEE. CDR3 in DNA: TGTGCCAGCAGCGTAGGCGTCAGCGGGGGGGCAGGAGATACGCAGTATTTT. Translated, it gives CASSVGVSGGAGDTQYF.

The CDR3 DNA follows: TGTGCCAGCAGTTTGGGGAGTAGTGGTCAGCCCCAGCATTTT. Amino acid sequence: CASSLGSSGQPQHF. The V gene is TRBV28, the J gene TRBJ1-5, with D uncertain. The germline V gene has CDR1 MDHEN and CDR2 SYDVKM. CDR3 length: 14 residues. Trimming took off 3 bases at V and 6 bases at J, with 12 bases between the two ends.

The rearrangement links TRBV6-5 to TRBJ2-5, with TRBD2 matching 7 bases. After removal of 3 bases from V and 2 bases from J, the junction contained 9 bases not matched to a gene. Germline V lookup: CDR1 MNHEY, CDR2 SVGAGI. The CDR3 consists of 16 residues. CDR3 bases: TGTGCCAGCAGTTATCACGGGGAGGGTCATCAAGAGACCCAGTACTTC. Protein: CASSYHGEGHQETQYF.

With regard to this clone: The sample carries other DNA sequences with the same CDR3. The chain uses TRBV6-5 and TRBJ2-5; TRBD1 matches 7 bases. Unmatched junction bases numbered 0, after V lost 0 bases and J lost 5 bases. CDR1 and CDR2 from the germline V gene are MNHEY and SVGAGI. The CDR3 consists of 13 residues. In DNA form, the CDR3 reads TGTGCCAGCAGTTACTCCAGGGGGGAGACCCAGTACTTC. It encodes CASSYSRGETQYF.

The chain links TRBV5-3 to TRBJ1-1; D is ambiguous. TRBV5-3 is recorded as an ORF, its role being uncertain. Trimming took 0 bases from V and 3 from J, leaving 15 bases between them. The CDR3 runs to 16 residues. The CDR3 loop reads CARSLVTGIIDTEAFF. The CDR3 coding sequence is TGTGCCAGAAGCTTGGTAACGGGTATCATTGACACTGAAGCTTTCTTT.

The rearrangement uses TRBV29-1 and TRBJ1-5, with TRBD1 matching over 7 bases. V shed 6 bases, J shed 2 bases, and the junction held 4 bases outside the gene matches. Germline CDR1 SQVTM, CDR2 ANQGSEA. The CDR3 runs 13 residues. CDR3 region: CSVRQGGNQPQHF. The CDR3 DNA sequence: TGCAGCGTCCGACAGGGAGGCAATCAGCCCCAGCATTTT.

This chain connects TRBV11-1 to TRBJ2-1; D uncertain. The CDR3 runs 16 residues. The germline CDR1 and CDR2 sequences are SGHAT and FQDESV (reference sequence). Trimming pared 1 base from V and 4 bases from J, leaving 14 bases between. Here the CDR3 reads CASSLEPSPTYNEQFF. CDR3 in DNA: TGTGCCAGCAGCTTAGAGCCCTCACCAACTTACAATGAGCAGTTCTTC.